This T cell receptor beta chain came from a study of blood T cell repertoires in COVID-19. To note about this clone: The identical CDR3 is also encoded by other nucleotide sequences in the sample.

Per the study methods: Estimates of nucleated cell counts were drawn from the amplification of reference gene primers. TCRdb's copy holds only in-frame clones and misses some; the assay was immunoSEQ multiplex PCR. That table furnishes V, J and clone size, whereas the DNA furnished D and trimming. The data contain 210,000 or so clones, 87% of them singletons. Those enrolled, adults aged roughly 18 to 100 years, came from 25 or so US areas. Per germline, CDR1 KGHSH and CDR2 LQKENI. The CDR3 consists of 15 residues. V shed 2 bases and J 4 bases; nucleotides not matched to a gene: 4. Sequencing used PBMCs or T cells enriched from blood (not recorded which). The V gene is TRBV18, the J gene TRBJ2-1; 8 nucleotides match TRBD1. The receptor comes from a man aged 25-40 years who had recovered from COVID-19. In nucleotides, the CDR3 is TGTGCCAGCTCACCAGACAGGGGATCGTACAATGAGCAGTTCTTC. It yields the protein CASSPDRGSYNEQFF.